The present TCR beta chain was sequenced within a study of T cell responses to AZD1222 COVID-19 vaccine (dated by TCRdb to the early 2020s). Study-level background: AZD1222 recipients given second doses at about 4 weeks or at about 12 weeks were pooled, since spike-specific TCR depth and breadth were not found to differ between the two schedules. TCR sequencing was performed for about 250 trial participants, of whom approximately 200 were given two doses of AZD1222 and 26 were given two doses of MenACWY control vaccine. Trial participants were enrolled by age into subgroups of 18-55, 56-69 and 70-plus years, and about 150, 27 and 61 TCR-sequenced participants, respectively, were included in these subgroups.

Overall study outcomes, separate from this receptor: No day 14 peak-response samples were available, so repertoires were characterized only after the peak T cell response. Epitopes outside the regions mutated in the B.1.351 and B.1.1.7 variants were reportedly recognized by nearly half of the unique spike-specific TCRs. A significant rise in spike-specific TCR breadth and depth was observed after two AZD1222 doses relative to day 0 and relative to MenACWY recipients. The 56-69-year group was small, and its depth increase did not reach significance, likely because of low power. Participants were mostly white British and included more females than males, and it was suggested by the authors that clonal diversity may have been underestimated. Conclusions about previously exposed vaccinees were limited because only a handful of AZD1222 recipients were SARS-CoV-2 seropositive at baseline. CD4 TCRs associated with the vaccine covered the entire spike protein, and the dominant responses were in regions 160-218 and 743-854.

Notes on this clone: Its antigen target is currently unknown. No base quality information exists; no much larger clone differs at one position.

The sample's time point label, in plain terms: baseline before first vaccination. Vaccinee samples were obtained from the UK trials COV001 and COV002, which included a single-blind randomized controlled phase 2/3 trial of AZD1222 (ChAdOx1 nCoV-19) in healthy adults. For TCRbeta chain sequencing, PBMC samples from trial participants were taken at day 0 and at day 28 after the second dose. The CDR3 regions of human TCRbeta chains were subjected to immunosequencing. The paper's processing steps were these. TCRs in the repertoires were matched against a reference library of SARS-CoV-2-specific TCRs that had been generated with the MIRA antigen-specificity platform. Breadth meant the fraction of unique TCRs that were SARS-CoV-2-associated, whereas depth meant the fraction of total T cells that were SARS-CoV-2-associated. Using the MIRA data, every spike-specific TCR was mapped to the spike region that the TCR reacted to and assigned to either a CD4 or a CD8 class. Log10-transformed breadth and depth values were compared by one-way ANOVA with Sidak's multiple comparisons tests. TCRdb mirrors the immuneACCESS table, restricted to in-frame sequences. Some clones are absent from its copies; in checked studies, under half trace to an unresolved V gene, and the reason for the others is unknown. That table gives V, J and clone size, and the DNA gave D and trimming. Recorded for this sample are about 49,000 clones; roughly 80% of them occurred a single time. The ten top clones hold 6.6% of the sample.

The junction shows trimming of 5 bases on V and 6 bases on J, plus 15 bases between the germline ends. The CDR3 spans 14 residues, from the cysteine through the phenylalanine. The entry retains the CDR3 DNA only, 42 bases that are in frame from base 1. Via the germline V gene, CDR1 is SGHAT and CDR2 FQNNGV. The chain joins TRBV11-2 to TRBJ2-3, with TRBD1 as a weak D call on 5 bases. Source: peripheral blood, taken on day 0 of AZD1222 vaccination. This clonotype was obtained from an adult in good health. The nucleotides are TGTGCCAGCAGCCGAGGTAGGGGTCTTGATACGCAGTATTTT. The encoded protein is CASSRGRGLDTQYF.